A selection of T cell receptor beta chains follows, all from one sample in a study of cytomegalovirus exposure and HLA in healthy donors. Clones were read by immunoSEQ multiplex PCR, and TCRdb kept only the in-frame ones, dropping some. The sample includes a few hundred thousand clones, over 60% of them seen just once. What was sequenced was PBMCs. The receptor source for this set is a man between 18 and 35 years old in good health and CMV-seronegative. The CDR3 runs from the conserved cysteine through the conserved F or W. D genes are given only for firm matches. Size is omitted from some rows. Given values are once, few, many or a class for expanded clones.

j_gene | v_gene | abundance | d_gene | CDR3aa | CDR3nt
TRBJ2-7 | TRBV5-1 | . | TRBD1 | CASSLDKTGVGRRYEQYF | TGCGCCAGCAGCTTGGATAAGACAGGGGTCGGGAGAAGGTACGAGCAGTACTTC
TRBJ2-2 | TRBV7-9 | once | TRBD2 | CASEAGGSNTGELFF | TGTGCCAGCGAAGCGGGGGGCTCGAACACCGGGGAGCTGTTTTTT
TRBJ1-5 | TRBV29-1 | once | . | CSAIGGEPPQHF | TGCAGCGCAATTGGGGGGGAGCCGCCCCAGCATTTT
TRBJ2-7 | TRBV11-3 | . | TRBD2 | CASSPGTSGKSPYEQYF | TGTGCCAGCAGCCCAGGCACCAGCGGGAAGTCTCCCTACGAGCAGTACTTC
TRBJ1-2 | TRBV2 | . | . | CASSAALRVSEGYTF | TGTGCCAGCAGTGCAGCCCTCAGGGTGTCGGAGGGCTACACCTTC
TRBJ1-2 | TRBV7-2 | . | TRBD1 | CASSPDRGSIYGYTF | TGTGCCAGCAGCCCAGACAGGGGGTCGATATATGGCTACACCTTC
TRBJ2-1 | TRBV7-9 | . | TRBD1 | CASSDRDSLYNEQFF | TGTGCCAGCAGCGACCGGGACAGCCTATACAATGAGCAGTTCTTC
TRBJ1-2 | TRBV5-1 | . | . | CASSLEPFNYGYTF | TGCGCCAGCAGCTTGGAGCCTTTTAACTATGGCTACACCTTC
TRBJ2-1 | TRBV19 | . | TRBD2 | CASSITSGGASEQFF | TGTGCCAGTAGTATTACTAGCGGGGGGGCGTCTGAGCAGTTCTTC
TRBJ2-4 | TRBV7-6 | . | . | CASSPTQAGDQNIQYF | TGTGCCAGCAGCCCCACCCAGGCAGGGGATCAAAACATTCAGTACTTC
TRBJ2-2 | TRBV5-6 | . | TRBD1 | CASSFGTGYTGELFF | TGTGCCAGCAGCTTTGGGACAGGGTACACCGGGGAGCTGTTTTTT
TRBJ2-7 | TRBV10-3 | . | TRBD2 | CAIAVAGSYEQYF | TGTGCCATCGCGGTAGCGGGTAGCTACGAGCAGTACTTC
TRBJ2-5 | TRBV6-5 | . | . | CASSSLLAFGETQYF | TGTGCCAGCAGTTCCCTCCTAGCGTTCGGAGAGACCCAGTACTTC
TRBJ1-2 | TRBV15 | . | . | CATSRGPSVHGYTF | TGTGCCACCAGCAGAGGTCCCAGCGTTCATGGCTACACCTTC
TRBJ1-2 | TRBV25-1 | . | TRBD1 | CASSDAGTVYGYTF | TGTGCCAGCAGTGACGCCGGGACAGTCTATGGCTACACCTTC
TRBJ1-1 | TRBV7-3 | few | TRBD1 | CASSLTGTGTAEAFF | TGTGCCAGCAGCTTAACCGGGACAGGAACGGCTGAAGCTTTCTTT
TRBJ2-6 | TRBV2 | . | . | CASSAGLAGANVLTF | TGTGCCAGCAGCGCAGGGTTGGCTGGGGCCAACGTCCTGACTTTC
TRBJ2-7 | TRBV4-3 | . | TRBD2 | CASSQDLSGVSYEQYF | TGCGCCAGCAGCCAAGATCTCAGCGGGGTCTCCTACGAGCAGTACTTC
TRBJ2-7 | TRBV2 | few | TRBD2 | CASQSSGGYEQYF | TGTGCCAGCCAGAGTAGCGGGGGGTACGAGCAGTACTTC
TRBJ2-3 | TRBV9 | . | . | CASSVGESTDTQYF | TGTGCCAGCAGCGTAGGGGAGAGCACAGATACGCAGTATTTT
TRBJ1-2 | TRBV5-4 | . | TRBD1 | CASSPGTGGFLYTF | TGTGCCAGCAGCCCCGGGACAGGGGGCTTCCTCTACACCTTC
TRBJ2-6 | TRBV30 | . | TRBD1 | CAWSVLLSTGGHSGANVLTF | TGTGCCTGGAGTGTTCTCCTTTCTACAGGGGGTCATTCTGGGGCCAACGTCCTGACTTTC
TRBJ1-1 | TRBV7-8 | . | TRBD1 | CASSPTGGWNQNTEAFF | TGTGCCAGCAGCCCGACAGGGGGATGGAACCAAAACACTGAAGCTTTCTTT
TRBJ2-7 | TRBV7-6 | . | TRBD2 | CASSLQRGEGEQYF | TGTGCCAGCAGCTTACAGCGGGGCGAAGGGGAGCAGTACTTC
TRBJ2-3 | TRBV11-3 | . | TRBD1 | CASSTGTGVTDTQYF | TGTGCCAGCAGCACGGGGACAGGGGTTACAGATACGCAGTATTTT
TRBJ1-1 | TRBV10-3 | . | . | CAISESMNSPMNTEAFF | TGTGCCATCAGTGAGTCGATGAACAGCCCCATGAACACTGAAGCTTTCTTT
TRBJ1-2 | TRBV19 | few | TRBD1 | CASRTKTGSYGYTF | TGTGCCAGTCGCACCAAGACAGGGAGCTATGGCTACACCTTC
TRBJ2-1 | TRBV18 | . | TRBD1 | CASSVGLGQGFSEQFF | TGTGCCAGCTCAGTCGGACTAGGACAGGGGTTCAGTGAGCAGTTCTTC
TRBJ1-5 | TRBV30 | . | TRBD1 | CAWSGTGTSNQPQHF | TGTGCCTGGAGCGGGACAGGGACTAGCAATCAGCCCCAGCATTTT
TRBJ2-2 | TRBV9 | . | TRBD2 | CASSSRTSGGRVTGELFF | TGTGCCAGCAGCTCCCGGACTAGCGGGGGACGGGTCACCGGGGAGCTGTTTTTT
TRBJ2-7 | TRBV28 | . | TRBD2 | CASSLSVTSGTYEQYF | TGTGCCAGCAGTTTATCTGTGACTAGCGGGACCTACGAGCAGTACTTC
TRBJ1-5 | TRBV7-2 | . | . | CASSVFSGQPQHF | TGTGCCAGCAGCGTCTTTTCGGGTCAGCCCCAGCATTTT
TRBJ2-5 | TRBV5-1 | . | TRBD1 | CASTTRDRIETQYF | TGCGCCAGCACCACTCGGGACAGGATAGAGACCCAGTACTTC
TRBJ2-1 | TRBV7-3 | . | . | CASSQGASGTRNEQFF | TGTGCCAGCAGTCAGGGGGCTAGCGGGACGCGTAATGAGCAGTTCTTC
TRBJ1-4 | TRBV30 | . | . | CAWSVKTAPNEKLFF | TGTGCCTGGAGTGTAAAGACAGCCCCGAATGAAAAACTGTTTTTT
TRBJ2-1 | TRBV10-3 | few | TRBD1 | CAISDRDRVTYNEQFF | TGTGCCATCAGTGACCGGGACAGGGTCACCTACAATGAGCAGTTCTTC
TRBJ1-2 | TRBV5-6 | few | TRBD1 | CASSRDRAVSGYTF | TGTGCCAGCAGCCGGGACAGGGCGGTCTCTGGCTACACCTTC
TRBJ1-2 | TRBV9 | . | . | CASSEGVSDYTF | TGTGCCAGCAGCGAGGGGGTAAGCGACTACACCTTC